What follows is one T cell receptor beta chain and its context. This specimen comes from a study of blood T cell repertoires in COVID-19. TCRdb's table, derived via immunoSEQ multiplex PCR, lists solely in-frame clones and lacks some. The sample carries 100,000 to 150,000 clones, 88% recorded once. The CDR3 totals 14 residues. Germline V gene data show CDR1 as PRHDT and CDR2 as FYEKMQ (reference sequence). V dropped 7 bases and J dropped 5; count of bases not matched to a gene: 6. Material for sequencing was peripheral blood. The V and J genes are TRBV13 and TRBJ2-2; 8 positions agree with TRBD2. This TCR came from a human donor in a cohort sampled during active COVID-19. For the CDR3, the DNA is TGTGCCAGCAACCAGCGGGGGCGTACCGGGGAGCTGTTTTTT. It specifies CASNQRGRTGELFF.